This T cell receptor (beta chain) comes out of a study of T-cell memory formation after mild COVID-19. The CDR3 runs to 14 residues. V lost 1 base, J lost 5 bases, and 4 bases stayed unmatched. Germline V lookup: CDR1 SGHTA, CDR2 FQGTGA. TCRdb re-analysed the 5' RACE reads in MiXCR, keeping a single row per CDR3 protein. The data contain about 390,000 distinct CDR3 sequences, more than 15% of them singletons. This clonotype occurred many times. V gene TRBV7-3 combines with J gene TRBJ2-5, with 7 positions matching TRBD2. Specimen: PBMCs or a T cell subset sorted from them (not recorded which). The sequence derives from a man younger than 35 who had mild COVID-19 (a few samples of this study predate the infection). Cell type and time point are not known. The CDR3 bases are TGTGCCAGCAGCTTAAGGGAGGGGCGGGAGACCCAGTACTTC. Amino acids: CASSLREGRETQYF. Supplemented by reference TRBV7-3 and TRBJ2-5, the full variable domain reads GAGVSQTPSNKVTEKGKYVELRCDPISGHTALYWYRQSLGQGPEFLIYFQGTGAADDSGLPNDRFFAVRPEGSVSTLKIQRTERGDSAVYLCASSLREGRETQYFGPGTRLLVL.